The 11 T cell receptor beta chains reported below all come from one sample, sequenced in a study of beta chain features in type 1 diabetes. Expressed TCRB transcripts were sequenced because the entire RNA isolate underwent reverse transcription. Libraries were prepared by immunoSEQ multiplex PCR; TCRdb keeps only in-frame clonotypes and omits some of them. Here the sample spans 900,000 or so clones, 17% being singletons. The sequenced material came from naive CD4+ T cells from blood. The receptors were sampled from a woman aged 18-29 years in good health.

This chain joins TRBV7-2 and TRBJ2-5, with TRBD2 identical over 10 bases. The CDR3 runs 18 residues. Losses at the gene ends were 2 bases for V and 6 bases for J; bases not matched to a gene: 15. Germline values: CDR1 SGHTA, CDR2 FQGNSA. The CDR3: CASSLSGQTSGKTKTQYF. The CDR3 region has the DNA TGTGCCAGCAGCTTATCTGGCCAAACTAGCGGGAAGACGAAGACCCAGTACTTC.

This clone was found a few times. V gene TRBV13 combines with J gene TRBJ2-1, with 7 bases lining up with TRBD2. CDR3 length equals 14 residues. With V trimmed by 7 bases and J by 6 bases, 9 bases remained unmatched. Germline V gene sequence: CDR1 PRHDT, CDR2 FYEKMQ (reference sequence). CDR3 sequence: CASTRGGRANEQFF. CDR3 DNA sequence: TGTGCCAGCACTAGGGGCGGGAGAGCCAATGAGCAGTTCTTC.

Worth noting for this clone: The sample holds other DNA sequences that translate to the same CDR3. The chain combines TRBV18 with TRBJ2-5, with D hard to call. CDR1 is KGHSH and CDR2 is LQKENI in the germline V gene. The CDR3 covers 14 residues. V lost 1 base and J lost 2, with 8 bases in between. Written as DNA, the CDR3 is TGTGCCAGCTCACCACAGCGAGCACAAGAGACCCAGTACTTC. Translated: CASSPQRAQETQYF.

The rearrangement uses TRBV10-3 and TRBJ1-5; no clear D gene. In germline, CDR1 is ENHRY, CDR2 SYGVKD. V dropped 0 bases and J dropped 5 bases, with 11 bases sitting between them. The CDR3 is 15 amino acids. CDR3 protein: CAISESRTRDQPQHF. The CDR3 DNA reads TGTGCCATCAGTGAGTCGAGGACCCGAGATCAGCCCCAGCATTTT.

This clone turned up a few times. The chain recombines TRBV28 with TRBJ2-7; D unclear. V lost 6 bases, J lost 4 bases, and 10 bases lay in between. CDR3 length: 12 amino acids. Germline V lookup: CDR1 MDHEN, CDR2 SYDVKM. The CDR3 sequence: CASSIMTYEQYF. Written as DNA, the CDR3 is TGTGCCAGCAGCATAATGACTTACGAGCAGTACTTC.

In its sample, this clone was seen a few times. The rearrangement joins TRBV7-9 to TRBJ1-2; perhaps TRBD1 as D (6 bases). Looked up from germline, CDR1 is SEHNR and CDR2 is FQNEAQ (reference sequence). V was clipped by 2 bases and J by 6 bases, with 13 bases between them. The CDR3 runs 14 residues. The CDR3 is CASSLSEGGNGYTF. In nucleotides, the CDR3 is TGTGCCAGCAGCTTATCGGAGGGGGGCAATGGCTACACCTTC.

The J gene is TRBJ1-5, the V gene TRBV28; 9 positions agree with TRBD1. The J segment lost 7 bases and the V segment lost 2 bases, leaving 3 bases of the junction unmatched. Germline V lookup: CDR1 MDHEN, CDR2 SYDVKM. The CDR3 is 14 residues long. The CDR3 loop is CASSLPDRGQPQHF. The CDR3 region has the DNA TGTGCCAGCAGTTTACCAGACAGGGGGCAGCCCCAGCATTTT.

The genes are TRBV4-2 and TRBJ2-3; D remains unclear. Germline-derived CDR1 and CDR2 are LGHNA and YNFKEQ. The CDR3 contains 13 residues. The ends were cut back, 2 bases at V and 4 bases at J, with 7 bases in the middle. The CDR3 spells CASSQPGPDTQYF. CDR3 nucleotides: TGTGCCAGCAGCCAACCCGGGCCAGATACGCAGTATTTT.

This clone was detected only a few times. CDR3 protein: CASRLAGGGSQPQHF. CDR3 nucleotide sequence: TGCGCCAGCAGACTAGCAGGGGGGGGAAGTCAGCCCCAGCATTTT. V and J are TRBV10-2 and TRBJ1-5; 7 bases agree with TRBD1. This CDR3 is built from 15 residues. The V segment lost 6 bases and the J segment 6 bases; nucleotides outside the gene matches: 11. Germline V CDR1 and CDR2: WSHSY, SAAADI.

This chain's CDR3 is CSVGTVAGYTF. CDR3 sequence (DNA): TGCAGCGTTGGGACGGTGGCTGGCTACACCTTC. The chain employs TRBV29-1 and TRBJ1-2; no clear D gene. This CDR3 has 11 amino acids. V lost 4 bases and J lost 7, with 10 bases in between. Looked up from germline, CDR1 is SQVTM and CDR2 is ANQGSEA.

The gene calls are TRBV15 and TRBJ1-1, with 10 bases aligning to TRBD1. The J segment lost 0 bases and the V segment lost 0 bases, leaving 10 bases of the junction unmatched. Germline assignment: CDR1 LNHNV and CDR2 YYDKDF (reference sequence). The CDR3 is 19 amino acids. The CDR3 coding sequence is TGTGCCACCAGCAGAGATTTACCAGGACAGGGGGGCCTGAACACTGAAGCTTTCTTT. Translating it yields CATSRDLPGQGGLNTEAFF.